This record concerns one TCR beta chain sequence. Its antigen is unknown. Sequencing used immunoSEQ multiplex PCR; TCRdb keeps in-frame clones, though not all of them. The sample records 110,000 or so clones, about 85% being singletons. The data originate from a study of identifying expanded T cells in peripheral blood. No infections or other immune events were documented during collection. Study-wide findings and caveats: About 1.2 clones differed between technical replicates, versus approximately 17 and 20 over time.

CDR3 length: 16 amino acids. Looked up from germline, CDR1 is SNHLY and CDR2 is FYNNEI. V lost 1 base, J lost 0 bases, and 10 bases lay in between. Sample: blood. The gene calls are TRBV2 and TRBJ2-1, with D perhaps TRBD2 (6 bases). The receptor comes from a person between 18 and 75 years old in good health. CDR3 residues: CASSEEGLASYNEQFF. The CDR3 DNA sequence: TGTGCCAGCAGTGAAGAGGGACTCGCCTCCTACAATGAGCAGTTCTTC.